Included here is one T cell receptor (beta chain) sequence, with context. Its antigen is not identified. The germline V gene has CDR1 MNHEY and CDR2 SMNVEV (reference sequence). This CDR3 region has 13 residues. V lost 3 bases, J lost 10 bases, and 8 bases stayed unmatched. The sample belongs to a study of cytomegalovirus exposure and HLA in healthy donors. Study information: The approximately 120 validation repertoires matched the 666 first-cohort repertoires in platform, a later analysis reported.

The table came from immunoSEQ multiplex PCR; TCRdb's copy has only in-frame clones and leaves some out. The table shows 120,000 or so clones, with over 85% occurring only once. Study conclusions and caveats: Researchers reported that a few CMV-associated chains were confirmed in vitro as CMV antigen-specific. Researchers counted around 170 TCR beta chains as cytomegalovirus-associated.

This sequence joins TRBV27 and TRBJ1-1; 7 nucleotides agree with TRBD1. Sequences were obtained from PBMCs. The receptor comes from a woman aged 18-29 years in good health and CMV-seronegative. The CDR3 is CASSFTQGRRAFF. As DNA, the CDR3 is TGTGCCAGCAGTTTCACACAGGGGAGGCGAGCTTTCTTT.